This record looks at one T cell receptor beta chain sequence and its context. The antigen is not known. Gene names refer to mouse genes. The read finishes 1 residue shy of the CDR3 end, and the germline J gene is used to complete it. This sample is drawn from a study of tissue T cells after allogeneic stem cell transplantation. Sequencing of TCRbeta CDR3 at survey depth gave sequences and template counts. Measured with immunoSEQ multiplex PCR; TCRdb has only the in-frame clones, and not every one. The sample shows around 50,000 clones, about three quarters of them seen only once. General observations from the study: Alloreactivity or antigen specificity of tissue TCRs was not determined; some clones might be host cells. Within patients, tissue anatomy strongly shaped TCR repertoire composition. Few T cell clones were shared across patients, but motif clusters showed tissue-specific shared signatures.

Unmatched junction bases numbered 3, after V lost 0 bases and J lost 6 bases. This CDR3 is 15 amino acids long. Per the germline V gene, CDR1 is SGHSN and CDR2 is HYEKVE. The sample consisted of sorted cells pooled from one or two spleens. The receptor comes from a pool of C57BL/6 mice in good health. The rearrangement links TRBV12-1 to TRBJ2-1, with TRBD2 identical over 11 bases. Incomplete CDR3 DNA: TGTGCCAGCTCTCTCGAGGACTGGGGGGTTGCTGAGCAGTTC. The encoded protein is CASSLEDWGVAEQF. In full, the CDR3 reads CASSLEDWGVAEQFF.